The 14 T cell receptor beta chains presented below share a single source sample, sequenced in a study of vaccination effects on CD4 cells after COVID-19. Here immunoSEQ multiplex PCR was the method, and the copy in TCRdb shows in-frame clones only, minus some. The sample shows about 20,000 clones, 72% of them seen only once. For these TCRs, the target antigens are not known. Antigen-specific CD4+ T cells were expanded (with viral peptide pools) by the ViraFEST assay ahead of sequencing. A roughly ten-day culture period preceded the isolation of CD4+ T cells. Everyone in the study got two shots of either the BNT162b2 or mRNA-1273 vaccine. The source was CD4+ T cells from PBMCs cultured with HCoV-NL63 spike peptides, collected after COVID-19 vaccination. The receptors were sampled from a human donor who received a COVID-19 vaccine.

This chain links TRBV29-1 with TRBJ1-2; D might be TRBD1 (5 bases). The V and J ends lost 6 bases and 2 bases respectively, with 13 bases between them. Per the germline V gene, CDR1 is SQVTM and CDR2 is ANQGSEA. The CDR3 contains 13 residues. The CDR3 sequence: CSVGGNINYGYTF. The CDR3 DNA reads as TGCAGCGTGGGGGGAAACATAAACTATGGCTACACCTTC.

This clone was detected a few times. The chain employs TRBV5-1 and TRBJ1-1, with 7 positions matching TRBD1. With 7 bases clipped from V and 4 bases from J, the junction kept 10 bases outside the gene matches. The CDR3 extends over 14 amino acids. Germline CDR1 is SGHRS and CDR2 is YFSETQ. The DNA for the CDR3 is TGCGCCAGCGGGGCGACAGGGCGGTTCACTGAAGCTTTCTTT. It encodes CASGATGRFTEAFF.

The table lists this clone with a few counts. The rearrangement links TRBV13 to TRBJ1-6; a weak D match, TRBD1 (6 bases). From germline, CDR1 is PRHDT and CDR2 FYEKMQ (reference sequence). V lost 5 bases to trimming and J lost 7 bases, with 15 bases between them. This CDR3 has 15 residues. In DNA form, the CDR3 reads TGTGCCAGCAGCCTGGCCGGGACATTGAATTCACCCCTCCACTTT. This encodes CASSLAGTLNSPLHF.

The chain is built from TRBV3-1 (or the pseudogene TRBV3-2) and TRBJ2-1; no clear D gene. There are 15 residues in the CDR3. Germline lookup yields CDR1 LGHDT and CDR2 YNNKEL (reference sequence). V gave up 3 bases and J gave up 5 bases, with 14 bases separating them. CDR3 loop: CASSQARVLNNEQFF. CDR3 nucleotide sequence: TGTGCCAGCAGCCAGGCCCGGGTCCTAAACAATGAGCAGTTCTTC.

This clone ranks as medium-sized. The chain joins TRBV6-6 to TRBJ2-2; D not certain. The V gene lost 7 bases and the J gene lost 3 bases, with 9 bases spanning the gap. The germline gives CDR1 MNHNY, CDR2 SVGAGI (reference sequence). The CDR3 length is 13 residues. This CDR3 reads CASNGKYTGELFF. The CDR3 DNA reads TGTGCCAGCAATGGGAAATACACCGGGGAGCTGTTTTTT.

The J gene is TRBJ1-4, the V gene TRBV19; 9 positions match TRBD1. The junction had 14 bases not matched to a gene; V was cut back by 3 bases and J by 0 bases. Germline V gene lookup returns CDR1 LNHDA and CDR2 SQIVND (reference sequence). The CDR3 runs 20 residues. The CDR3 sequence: CASSILYRGRGGATNEKLFF. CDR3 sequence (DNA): TGTGCCAGTAGTATTCTGTACAGGGGGCGCGGAGGTGCAACTAATGAAAAACTGTTTTTT. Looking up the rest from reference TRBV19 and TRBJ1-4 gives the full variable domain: DGGITQSPKYLFRKEGQNVTLSCEQNLNHDAMYWYRQDPGQGLRLIYYSQIVNDFQKGDIAEGYSVSREKKESFPLTVTSAQKNPTAFYLCASSILYRGRGGATNEKLFFGSGTQLSVL.

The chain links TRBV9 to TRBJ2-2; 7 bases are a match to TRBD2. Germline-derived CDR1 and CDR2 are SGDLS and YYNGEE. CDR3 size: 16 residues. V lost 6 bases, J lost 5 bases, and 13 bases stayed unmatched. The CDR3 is CASTPSRDYNTGELFF. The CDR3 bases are TGTGCCAGCACCCCTAGCCGGGACTATAATACCGGGGAGCTGTTTTTT.

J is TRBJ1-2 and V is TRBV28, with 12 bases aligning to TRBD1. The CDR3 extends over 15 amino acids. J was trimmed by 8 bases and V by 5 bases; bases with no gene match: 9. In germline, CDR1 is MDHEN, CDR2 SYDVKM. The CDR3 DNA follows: TGTGCCAGCAGTCTCCGGGACAGGGGGCAGTTAGGCTACACCTTC. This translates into CASSLRDRGQLGYTF.

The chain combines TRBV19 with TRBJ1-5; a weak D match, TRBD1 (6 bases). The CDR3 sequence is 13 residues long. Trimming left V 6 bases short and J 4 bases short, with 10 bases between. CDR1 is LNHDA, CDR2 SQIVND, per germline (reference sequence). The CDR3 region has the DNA TGTGCCAGTAGGTTGGACAGAAATCAGCCCCAGCATTTT. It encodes CASRLDRNQPQHF.

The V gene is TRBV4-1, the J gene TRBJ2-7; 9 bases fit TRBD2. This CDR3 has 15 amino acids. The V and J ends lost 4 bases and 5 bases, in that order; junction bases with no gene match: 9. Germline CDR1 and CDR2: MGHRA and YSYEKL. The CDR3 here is CASSLIAGERNEQYF. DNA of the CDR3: TGCGCCAGCAGCCTCATAGCGGGAGAGCGGAACGAGCAGTACTTC.

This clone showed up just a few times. DNA for the CDR3: TGTGCCAGCAGCCAAGTCGAGCTCGACTATTCACCCCTCCACTTT. Its protein product is CASSQVELDYSPLHF. The rearrangement links TRBV4-2 to TRBJ1-6; D not resolved. Germline assignment: CDR1 LGHNA and CDR2 YNFKEQ. This CDR3 is 15 amino acids long. Trimming took off 1 base at V and 8 bases at J, with 12 bases between the two ends.

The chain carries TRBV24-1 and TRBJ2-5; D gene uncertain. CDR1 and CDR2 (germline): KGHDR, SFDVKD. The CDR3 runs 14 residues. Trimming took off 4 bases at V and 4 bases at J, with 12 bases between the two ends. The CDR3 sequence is CATSDHNSGETQYF. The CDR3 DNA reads TGTGCCACCAGTGACCATAACTCAGGAGAGACCCAGTACTTC.

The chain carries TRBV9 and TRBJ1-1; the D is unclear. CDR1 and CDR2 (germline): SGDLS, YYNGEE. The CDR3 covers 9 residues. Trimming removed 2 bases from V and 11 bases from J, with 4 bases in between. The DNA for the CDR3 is TGTGCCAGCAGCGTCCCGGCTTTCTTT. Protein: CASSVPAFF.

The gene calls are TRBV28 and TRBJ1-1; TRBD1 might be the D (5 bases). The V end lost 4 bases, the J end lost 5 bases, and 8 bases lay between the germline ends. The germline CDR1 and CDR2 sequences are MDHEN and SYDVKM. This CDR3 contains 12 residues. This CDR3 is CASSSGSTEAFF. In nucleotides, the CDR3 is TGTGCCAGCAGTTCAGGGAGTACTGAAGCTTTCTTT. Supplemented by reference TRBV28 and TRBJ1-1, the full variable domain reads DVKVTQSSRYLVKRTGEKVFLECVQDMDHENMFWYRQDPGLGLRLIYFSYDVKMKEKGDIPEGYSVSREKKERFSLILESASTNQTSMYLCASSSGSTEAFFGQGTRLTVV.